These 18 T cell receptor beta chains originate from one sample sequenced in a study of cytomegalovirus exposure and HLA in healthy donors. Primers included in the PCR were 60 Vbeta and 13 Jbeta primers. The data were produced by immunoSEQ multiplex PCR, yet TCRdb's version contains in-frame clones alone and is incomplete. The data include 120,000 or so clones; the top ten clones carry roughly 3.5%. Sequencing was done on a sample of PBMCs. These receptors all come from a man younger than 35 in good health and CMV-seronegative.

The CDR3 DNA follows: TGTGCCAGCAGTTACGGGCTCTCTGGAAACACCATATATTTT. This codes for CASSYGLSGNTIYF. J is TRBJ1-3 and V is TRBV6-6; D remains ambiguous. Germline V gene lookup returns CDR1 MNHNY and CDR2 SVGAGI (reference sequence). V was pared by 2 bases and J by 0 bases, with 5 bases between. The CDR3 contains 14 residues.

The chain carries TRBV7-8 and TRBJ2-3; D gene ambiguous. From germline, CDR1 is SGHVS and CDR2 FQNEAQ. V lost 2 bases to trimming and J lost 1 base, with 7 bases between them. The CDR3 is 14 amino acids. CDR3: CASSLNVGTDTQYF. The DNA of the CDR3 is TGTGCCAGCAGCTTAAACGTAGGCACAGATACGCAGTATTTT.

The V gene is TRBV19, the J gene TRBJ1-2, with 7 positions matching TRBD1. Germline V gene data show CDR1 as LNHDA and CDR2 as SQIVND (reference sequence). The length of the CDR3 is 15 residues. J was trimmed by 7 bases and V by 3 bases; bases with no gene match: 11. CDR3 protein: CASSIKFGGGVGYTF. DNA of the CDR3: TGTGCCAGTAGTATTAAGTTCGGAGGGGGCGTTGGCTACACCTTC. Filled out from reference TRBV19 and TRBJ1-2, the complete variable domain reads DGGITQSPKYLFRKEGQNVTLSCEQNLNHDAMYWYRQDPGQGLRLIYYSQIVNDFQKGDIAEGYSVSREKKESFPLTVTSAQKNPTAFYLCASSIKFGGGVGYTFGSGTRLTVV.

The chain employs TRBV6-1 and TRBJ1-1; D is undetermined. The CDR3 runs to 12 residues. Trimming removed 7 bases at V and 1 base at J, with 7 bases between. The V gene's germline CDR1 is MNHNS and CDR2 SASEGT. CDR3 nucleotide sequence: TGTGCCAGCACCAGGTCGAACACTGAAGCTTTCTTT. Its protein product is CASTRSNTEAFF.

J is TRBJ2-3 and V is TRBV27; weak D call: TRBD2 (6 bases). V dropped 4 bases and J dropped 3 bases, with 11 bases sitting between them. Germline CDR1 is MNHEY and CDR2 is SMNVEV (reference sequence). This CDR3 spans 14 amino acids. The CDR3 coding sequence is TGTGCCAGCAGTTGGGGGACTTCAACAGATACGCAGTATTTT. Translation gives CASSWGTSTDTQYF.

This sequence joins TRBV5-1 and TRBJ2-1; D may be TRBD1 (5 bases). Germline V gives CDR1 SGHRS, CDR2 YFSETQ. V was clipped by 2 bases and J by 7 bases, with 13 bases between them. This CDR3 has 14 residues. The CDR3 here is CASSFGAQANEQFF. The CDR3, as DNA: TGCGCCAGCAGCTTTGGGGCCCAGGCAAATGAGCAGTTCTTC.

The J gene is TRBJ2-1, the V gene TRBV7-2; D possibly corresponds to TRBD2 (6 bases). The V gene's germline CDR1 is SGHTA and CDR2 FQGNSA. This CDR3 region has 13 residues. The V end lost 6 bases, the J end lost 9 bases, and 15 bases lay between the germline ends. The CDR3: CASRRGGSGEQFF. In DNA form, the CDR3 reads TGTGCCAGCAGGCGGGGCGGTTCGGGTGAGCAGTTCTTC.

V is TRBV6-8 and J is TRBJ2-4; TRBD1 aligns across 12 bases. The CDR3 sequence is 15 residues long. Germline V gene sequence: CDR1 MNHGY, CDR2 SAAAGT. Losses at the gene ends were 6 bases for V and 8 bases for J; bases not matched to a gene: 8. This CDR3 is CASRFPRDRGHIQYF. Written as DNA, the CDR3 is TGTGCCAGCAGATTCCCCCGGGACAGGGGGCACATTCAGTACTTC.

The gene calls are TRBV7-9 and TRBJ2-5; 11 positions match TRBD2. The closer fit of TRBJ2-7 to the DNA end suggests the J call may be wrong. This CDR3 is built from 17 residues. CDR1 and CDR2 from the germline V gene are SEHNR and FQNEAQ (reference sequence). The CDR3 sequence is CASTTPGTGLAVYEQYF. The CDR3 DNA is TGTGCCAGCACTACTCCCGGGACGGGACTAGCGGTCTACGAGCAGTACTTC.

This chain connects TRBV5-1 to TRBJ2-1; D may be TRBD2 (6 bases). Germline CDR1 reads SGHRS; CDR2 reads YFSETQ. This CDR3 contains 14 residues. V was pared by 1 base and J by 4 bases, with 9 bases between. The CDR3 reads CASSLRREYNEQFF. Here the CDR3 DNA reads TGCGCCAGCAGCTTGAGACGGGAGTACAATGAGCAGTTCTTC. Full variable domain (outside the CDR3, taken from reference TRBV5-1 and TRBJ2-1): KAGVTQTPRYLIKTRGQQVTLSCSPISGHRSVSWYQQTPGQGLQFLFEYFSETQRNKGNFPGRFSGRQFSNSRSEMNVSTLELGDSALYLCASSLRREYNEQFFGPGTRLTVL.

The chain recombines TRBV29-1 with TRBJ2-1, with D perhaps TRBD1 (6 bases). Trimming shortened V by 6 bases and J by 4 bases, and 19 bases separated the two germline ends. The CDR3 spans 15 residues. From germline, CDR1 is SQVTM and CDR2 ANQGSEA. The CDR3 region is CSVDTGSALYNEQFF. The CDR3 nucleotides are TGCAGCGTAGATACAGGGTCCGCCCTTTACAATGAGCAGTTCTTC.

V usage is TRBV19 and J usage is TRBJ2-2; tentative D call: TRBD2 (5 bases). Germline CDR1 reads LNHDA; CDR2 reads SQIVND (reference sequence). The CDR3 extends over 14 amino acids. Trimming took off 3 bases at V and 8 bases at J, with 13 bases between the two ends. The CDR3 DNA is TGTGCCAGTAGTATGCCGGGGTCCCCGGGGGAGCTGTTTTTT. This codes for CASSMPGSPGELFF.

The chain links TRBV11-1 to TRBJ1-1; 8 bases map to TRBD1. Germline V gives CDR1 SGHAT, CDR2 FQDESV (reference sequence). Trimming at V came to 4 bases and at J to 4 bases, leaving 5 bases not matched to a gene. The CDR3 has 14 residues. The CDR3 DNA reads as TGTGCCAGCAGCTACGGACAGGGAGGCACTGAAGCTTTCTTT. Protein: CASSYGQGGTEAFF.

This chain joins TRBV5-1 and TRBJ1-1; D is uncertain. The germline V gene has CDR1 SGHRS and CDR2 YFSETQ. This CDR3 is 14 amino acids long. V shed 1 base and J shed 1 base, with 8 bases lying between them. Here the CDR3 reads CASSLTVSNTEAFF. The CDR3 DNA is TGCGCCAGCAGCTTGACGGTTTCGAACACTGAAGCTTTCTTT.

The DNA of the CDR3 is TGCGCCAGCAGCTCCCCCCATGATGAGTACGAGCAGTACTTC. Amino acids: CASSSPHDEYEQYF. The chain is built from TRBV5-1 and TRBJ2-7; D is ambiguous. With 3 bases removed from V and 4 bases from J, the gap between germline ends came to 14 bases. Germline CDR1 is SGHRS and CDR2 is YFSETQ. The CDR3 is 14 residues long. Full variable domain (missing parts from reference TRBV5-1 and TRBJ2-7): KAGVTQTPRYLIKTRGQQVTLSCSPISGHRSVSWYQQTPGQGLQFLFEYFSETQRNKGNFPGRFSGRQFSNSRSEMNVSTLELGDSALYLCASSSPHDEYEQYFGPGTRLTVT.

About this clone: No conserved phenylalanine or tryptophan ends this CDR3, so it is likely a read error. The chain employs TRBV18 and TRBJ1-1; D possibly corresponds to TRBD1 (5 bases). The CDR3 totals 13 residues. With 2 bases removed from V and 1 base from J, the gap between germline ends came to 5 bases. Germline V lookup: CDR1 KGHSH, CDR2 LQKENI. The CDR3 protein is CASSPTGNTEAFS. As DNA, the CDR3 is TGTGCCAGCTCACCAACAGGGAACACTGAAGCTTTCTCT.

The chain employs TRBV7-8 and TRBJ2-3, with D maybe TRBD1 (5 bases). The CDR3 loop spans 12 amino acids. Germline V gene sequence: CDR1 SGHVS, CDR2 FQNEAQ. V was cut by 7 bases and J by 5 bases, with 10 bases left in between. In DNA form, the CDR3 reads TGTGCCAGCACCAGGGCCGGAGATACGCAGTATTTT. This encodes CASTRAGDTQYF.

The chain has TRBV7-2 and TRBJ1-1; D remains unclear. Looked up from germline, CDR1 is SGHTA and CDR2 is FQGNSA. This CDR3 has 15 amino acids. Deletions cut 3 bases from V and 1 base from J, with 12 bases between. The CDR3, as DNA: TGTGCCAGCAGCTTTCAACCGGGAACGAACACTGAAGCTTTCTTT. Residues: CASSFQPGTNTEAFF.